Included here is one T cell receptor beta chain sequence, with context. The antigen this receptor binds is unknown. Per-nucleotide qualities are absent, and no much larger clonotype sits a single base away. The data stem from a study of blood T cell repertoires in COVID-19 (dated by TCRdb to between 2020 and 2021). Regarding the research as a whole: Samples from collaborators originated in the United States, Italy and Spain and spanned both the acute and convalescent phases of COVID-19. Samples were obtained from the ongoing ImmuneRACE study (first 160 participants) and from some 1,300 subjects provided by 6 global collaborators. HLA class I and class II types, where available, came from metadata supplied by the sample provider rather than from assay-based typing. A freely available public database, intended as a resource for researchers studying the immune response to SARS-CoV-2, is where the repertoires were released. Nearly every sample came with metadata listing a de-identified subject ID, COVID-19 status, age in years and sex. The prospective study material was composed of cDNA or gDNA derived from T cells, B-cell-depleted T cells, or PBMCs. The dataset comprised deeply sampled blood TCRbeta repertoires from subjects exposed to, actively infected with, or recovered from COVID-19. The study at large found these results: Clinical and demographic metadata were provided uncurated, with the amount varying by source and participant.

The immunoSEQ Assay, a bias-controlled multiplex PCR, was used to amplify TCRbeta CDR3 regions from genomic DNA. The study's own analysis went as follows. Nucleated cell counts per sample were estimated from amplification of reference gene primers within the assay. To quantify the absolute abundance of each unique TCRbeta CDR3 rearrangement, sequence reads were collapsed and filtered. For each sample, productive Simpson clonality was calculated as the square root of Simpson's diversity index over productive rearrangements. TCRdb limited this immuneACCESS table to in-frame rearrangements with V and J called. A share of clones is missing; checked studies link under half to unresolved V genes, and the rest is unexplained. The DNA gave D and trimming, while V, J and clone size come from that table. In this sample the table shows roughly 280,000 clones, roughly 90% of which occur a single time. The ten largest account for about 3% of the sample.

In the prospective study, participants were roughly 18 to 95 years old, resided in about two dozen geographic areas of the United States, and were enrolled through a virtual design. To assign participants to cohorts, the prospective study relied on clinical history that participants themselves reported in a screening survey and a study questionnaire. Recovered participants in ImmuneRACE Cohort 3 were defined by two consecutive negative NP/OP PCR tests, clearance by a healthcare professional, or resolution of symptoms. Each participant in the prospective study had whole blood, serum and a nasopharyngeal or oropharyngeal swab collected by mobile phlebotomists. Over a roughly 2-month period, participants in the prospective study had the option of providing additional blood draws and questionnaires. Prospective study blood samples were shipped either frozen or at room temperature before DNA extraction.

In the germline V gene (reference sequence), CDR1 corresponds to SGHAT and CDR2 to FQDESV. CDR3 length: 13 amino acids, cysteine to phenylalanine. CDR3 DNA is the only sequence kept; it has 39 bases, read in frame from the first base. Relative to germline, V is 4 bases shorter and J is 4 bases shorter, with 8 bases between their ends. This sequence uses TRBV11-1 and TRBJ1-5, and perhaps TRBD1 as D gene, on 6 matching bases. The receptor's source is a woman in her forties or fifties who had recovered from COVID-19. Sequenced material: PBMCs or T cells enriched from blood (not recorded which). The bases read TGTGCCAGCAGCTCGGACAGAAATCAGCCCCAGCATTTT. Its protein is CASSSDRNQPQHF.